This T cell receptor beta chain was observed in a study of T cells after yellow fever vaccination. A single record per CDR3 protein comes from TCRdb applying MiXCR to the 5' RACE reads. The sample records 500,000 to 650,000 distinct CDR3 sequences, 17% being singletons. The CDR3 loop spans 14 amino acids. V gave up 2 bases and J gave up 3 bases; unmatched junction bases: 1. The chain combines TRBV12-3 or TRBV12-4 with TRBJ2-1, with TRBD2 matching 7 bases. The sequence was collected from a man aged 18 to 30 who received the YFV17D yellow fever vaccine. The material sequenced was PBMCs, taken 4 to 6 days after the first yellow fever vaccination. The CDR3 reads CASSLSSGYNEQFF. In DNA form, the CDR3 reads TGTGCCAGCAGTTTATCTAGCGGCTACAATGAGCAGTTCTTC.